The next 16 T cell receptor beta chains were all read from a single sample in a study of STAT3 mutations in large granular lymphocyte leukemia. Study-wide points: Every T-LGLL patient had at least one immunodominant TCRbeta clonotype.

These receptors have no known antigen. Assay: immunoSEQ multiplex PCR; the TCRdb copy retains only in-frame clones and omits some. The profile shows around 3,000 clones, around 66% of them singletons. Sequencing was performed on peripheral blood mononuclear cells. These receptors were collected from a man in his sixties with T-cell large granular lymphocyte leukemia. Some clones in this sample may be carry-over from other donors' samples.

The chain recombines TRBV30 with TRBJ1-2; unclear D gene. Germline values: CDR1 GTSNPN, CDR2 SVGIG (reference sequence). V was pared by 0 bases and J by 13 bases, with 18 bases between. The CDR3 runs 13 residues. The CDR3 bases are TGTGCCTGGAGTGTATTTGGTCGCAATGCCCTCACCTTC. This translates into CAWSVFGRNALTF.

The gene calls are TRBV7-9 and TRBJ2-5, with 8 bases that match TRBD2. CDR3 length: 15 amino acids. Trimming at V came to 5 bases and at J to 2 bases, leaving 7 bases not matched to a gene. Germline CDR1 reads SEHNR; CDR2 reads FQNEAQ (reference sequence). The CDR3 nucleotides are TGTGCCAGCAGCCGGTCGACTAGCGCGCAAGAGACCCAGTACTTC. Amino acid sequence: CASSRSTSAQETQYF.

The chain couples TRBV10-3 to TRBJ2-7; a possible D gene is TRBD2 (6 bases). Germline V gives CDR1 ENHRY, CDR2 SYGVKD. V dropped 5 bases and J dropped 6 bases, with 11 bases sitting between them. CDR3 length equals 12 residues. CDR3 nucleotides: TGTGCCATCAGTCCTGCGGGATCCGAGCAGTACGTC. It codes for CAISPAGSEQYV.

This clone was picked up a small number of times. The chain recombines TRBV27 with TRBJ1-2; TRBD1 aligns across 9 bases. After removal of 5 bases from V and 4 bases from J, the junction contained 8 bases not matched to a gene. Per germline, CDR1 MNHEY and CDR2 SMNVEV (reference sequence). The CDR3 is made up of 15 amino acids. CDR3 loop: CASSEQGAMVYGYTF. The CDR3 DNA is TGTGCCAGCAGTGAACAGGGGGCCATGGTCTATGGCTACACCTTC.

The CDR3 protein is CASSLDSRLNTEAFF. The CDR3 nucleotides read TGCGCCAGCAGCCTGGACAGCCGCCTGAACACTGAAGCTTTCTTT. J is TRBJ1-1 and V is TRBV5-1, with D tentatively TRBD1 (6 bases). Per germline, CDR1 SGHRS and CDR2 YFSETQ. This CDR3 has 15 amino acids. Trimming pared 4 bases from V and 0 bases from J, leaving 13 bases between.

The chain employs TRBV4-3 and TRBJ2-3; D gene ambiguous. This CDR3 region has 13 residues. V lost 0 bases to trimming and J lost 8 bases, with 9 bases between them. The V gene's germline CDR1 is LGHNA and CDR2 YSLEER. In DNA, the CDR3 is TGCGCCAGCAGCCAAGATCGTGAAAGTACGCAGTATTTT. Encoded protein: CASSQDRESTQYF.

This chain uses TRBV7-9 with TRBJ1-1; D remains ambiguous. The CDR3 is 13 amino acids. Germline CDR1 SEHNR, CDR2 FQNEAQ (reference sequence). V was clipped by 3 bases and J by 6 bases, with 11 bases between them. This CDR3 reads CASSFDRHAEAFF. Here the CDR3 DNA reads TGTGCCAGCAGCTTTGACCGGCACGCTGAAGCTTTCTTT.

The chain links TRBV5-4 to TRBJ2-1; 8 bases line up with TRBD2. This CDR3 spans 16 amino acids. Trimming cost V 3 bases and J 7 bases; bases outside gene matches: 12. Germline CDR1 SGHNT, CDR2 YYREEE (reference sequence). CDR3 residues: CASSSPQRGRGNEQFF. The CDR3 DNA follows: TGTGCCAGCAGCTCCCCCCAGCGGGGGCGCGGGAATGAGCAGTTCTTC.

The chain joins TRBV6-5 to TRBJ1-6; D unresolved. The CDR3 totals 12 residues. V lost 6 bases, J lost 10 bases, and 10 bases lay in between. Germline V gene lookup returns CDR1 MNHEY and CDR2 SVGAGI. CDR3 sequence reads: CASRTPGSPLHF. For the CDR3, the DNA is TGTGCCAGCAGAACACCGGGGTCACCCCTCCACTTT.

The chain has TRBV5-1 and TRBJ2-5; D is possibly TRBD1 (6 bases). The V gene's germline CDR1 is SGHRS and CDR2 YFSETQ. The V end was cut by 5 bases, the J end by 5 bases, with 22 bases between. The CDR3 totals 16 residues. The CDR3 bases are TGCGCCAGCAGTCGCACCGGACAGACCCCCACGGAGACCCAGTACTTC. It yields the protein CASSRTGQTPTETQYF.

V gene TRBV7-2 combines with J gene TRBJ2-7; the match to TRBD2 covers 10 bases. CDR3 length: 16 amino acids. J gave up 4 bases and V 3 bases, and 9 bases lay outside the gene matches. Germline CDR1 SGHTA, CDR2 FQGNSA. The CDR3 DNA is TGTGCCAGCAGCTTCGGGATTCCTAGCGGGGGTTACGAGCAGTACTTC. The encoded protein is CASSFGIPSGGYEQYF.

The CDR3 region has the DNA TGTGCCAGCACCGAAGGGAATGAGCAGTTCTTC. Its translation: CASTEGNEQFF. The rearrangement links TRBV27 to TRBJ2-1, with D hard to call. V was shortened by 7 bases and J by 7 bases, with 8 bases between the two germline ends. Germline values: CDR1 MNHEY, CDR2 SMNVEV (reference sequence). The CDR3 totals 11 residues.

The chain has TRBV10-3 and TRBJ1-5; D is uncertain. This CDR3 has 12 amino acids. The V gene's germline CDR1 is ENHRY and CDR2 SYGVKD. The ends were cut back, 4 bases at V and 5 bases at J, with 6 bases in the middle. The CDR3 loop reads CAISGVDQPQHF. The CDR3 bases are TGTGCCATCAGTGGGGTGGATCAGCCCCAGCATTTT.

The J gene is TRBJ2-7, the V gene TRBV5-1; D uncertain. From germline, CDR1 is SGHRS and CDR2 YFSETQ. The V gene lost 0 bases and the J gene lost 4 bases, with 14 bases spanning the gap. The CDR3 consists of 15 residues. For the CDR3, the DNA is TGCGCCAGCAGCTTGGAGGGCAGAGGTGGGTACGAGCAGTACTTC. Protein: CASSLEGRGGYEQYF.

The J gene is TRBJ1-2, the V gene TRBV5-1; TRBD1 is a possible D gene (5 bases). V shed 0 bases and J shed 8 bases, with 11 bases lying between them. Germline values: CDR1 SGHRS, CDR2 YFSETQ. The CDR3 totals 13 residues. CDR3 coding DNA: TGCGCCAGCAGCTTGGTATTCGGGGACGGCTACACCTTC. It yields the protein CASSLVFGDGYTF.

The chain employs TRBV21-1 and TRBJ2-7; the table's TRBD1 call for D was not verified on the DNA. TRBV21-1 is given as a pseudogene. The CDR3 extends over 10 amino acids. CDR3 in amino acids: CASSKGPSSV. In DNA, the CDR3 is TGTGCCAGCAGCAAGGGCCCATCCTCAGTC.